The entry that follows covers one TCR beta chain sequence. The antigen is unknown. The data stem from a study of T cells after yellow fever vaccination. Broader study findings: High-abundance clonotypes from the bulk population could contaminate FACS-sorted repertoires. Boosting was followed by the reappearance of most primary-vaccination clones (around 95% CD4, about 90% CD8). CD4 and CD8 compartments shared a small share of clonotypes.

Trimming cost V 7 bases and J 5 bases; bases outside gene matches: 7. Germline-derived CDR1 and CDR2 are MNHEY and SVGEGT. The CDR3 extends over 14 amino acids. By 5'RACE template switching, TCR cDNA was produced, with a universal primer site and UMIs added in the process. One entry per CDR3 protein, called by TCRdb with MiXCR from the 5' RACE reads. The sample includes some 420,000 distinct CDR3 sequences, approximately 18% of them seen just once. This sequence was found in a young man who received the YFV17D yellow fever vaccine. This specimen was PBMCs, taken before the yellow fever booster vaccination. The gene calls are TRBV6-2 or TRBV6-3 and TRBJ1-1; 10 bases agree with TRBD1. CDR3 region: CASNHPGQGTEAFF. The CDR3 coding sequence is TGTGCCAGCAACCATCCGGGACAGGGGACTGAAGCTTTCTTT.